The present entry profiles one T cell receptor beta chain with its context. The record originates from a study of blood T cell repertoires in COVID-19. Study background: Spain, Italy and the United States supplied samples that represented acute and convalescent COVID-19. PBMCs, B-cell-depleted T cells, or T cells provided the cDNA or gDNA that made up the material.

Study processing details: For nucleated cells, counts were estimated from reference gene primer amplification. Assay: immunoSEQ multiplex PCR; the TCRdb copy retains only in-frame clones and omits some. D and trimming come from the DNA, and the V and J calls and clone size come from that table. The repertoire has 65,000 to 95,000 clones, roughly nine tenths of them found once; the top ten carry approximately 8%. This receptor was taken from a young man with acute or convalescent COVID-19. Sequencing was carried out using peripheral blood.

CDR3 nucleotide sequence: TGTGCCAGCAGCCTAAGGCGTCTAGCGGGAGATGAGCAGTTCTTC. This codes for CASSLRRLAGDEQFF. The chain uses TRBV7-9 and TRBJ2-1, with TRBD2 matching over 10 bases. Germline V gene data show CDR1 as SEHNR and CDR2 as FQNEAQ (reference sequence). The CDR3 loop spans 15 amino acids. V lost 5 bases to trimming and J lost 8 bases; unmatched junction nucleotides: 9.